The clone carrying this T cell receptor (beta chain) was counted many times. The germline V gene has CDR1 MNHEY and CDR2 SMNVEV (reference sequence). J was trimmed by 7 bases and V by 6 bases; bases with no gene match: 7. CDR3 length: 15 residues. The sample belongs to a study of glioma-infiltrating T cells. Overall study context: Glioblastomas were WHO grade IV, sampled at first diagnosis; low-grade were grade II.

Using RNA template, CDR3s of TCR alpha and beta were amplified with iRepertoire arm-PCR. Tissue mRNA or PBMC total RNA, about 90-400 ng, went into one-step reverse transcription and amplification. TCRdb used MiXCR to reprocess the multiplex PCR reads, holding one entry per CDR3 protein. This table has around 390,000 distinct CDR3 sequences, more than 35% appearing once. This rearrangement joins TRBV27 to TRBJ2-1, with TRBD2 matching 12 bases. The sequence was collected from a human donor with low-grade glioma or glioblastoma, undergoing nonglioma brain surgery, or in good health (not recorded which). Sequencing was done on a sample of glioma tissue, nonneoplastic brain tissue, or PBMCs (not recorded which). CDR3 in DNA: TGTGCCAGCAGCTTACTAGCGGGAGGTCGAAATGAGCAGTTCTTC. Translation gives CASSLLAGGRNEQFF.